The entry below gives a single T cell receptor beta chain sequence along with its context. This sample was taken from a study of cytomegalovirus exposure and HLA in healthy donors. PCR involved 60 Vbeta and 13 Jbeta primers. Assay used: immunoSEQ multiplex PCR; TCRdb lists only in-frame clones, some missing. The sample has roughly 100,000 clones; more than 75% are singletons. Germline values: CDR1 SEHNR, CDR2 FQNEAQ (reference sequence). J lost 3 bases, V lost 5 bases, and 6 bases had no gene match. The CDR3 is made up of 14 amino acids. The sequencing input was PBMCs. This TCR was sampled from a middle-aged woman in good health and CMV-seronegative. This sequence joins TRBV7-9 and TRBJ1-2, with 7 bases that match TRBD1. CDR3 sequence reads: CASSRQGLDYGYTF. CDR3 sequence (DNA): TGTGCCAGCAGCCGACAGGGACTGGACTATGGCTACACCTTC.